A single sample gave rise to the 17 T cell receptor beta chains below, sequenced in a study of T-cell reconstitution after alpha-beta-depleted transplantation in children. A library of TCRbeta sequences, prepared with unique molecular identifiers, was generated. TCRdb redid the calling of the PCR reads with MiXCR, one entry per CDR3 protein. The table shows about 600,000 distinct CDR3 sequences, with over 10% occurring only once. The sample in question was PBMCs, mostly from graft donor cells, obtained 360 days after TCRalphabeta/CD19-depleted stem cell transplant. These receptors originate from a male patient aged 10-17 years who had a stem cell transplant for acute myeloid leukemia, so the T cells may come from the graft donor.

This clonotype was counted between two and nine times. V usage is TRBV29-1 and J usage is TRBJ2-5; the D is unclear. The CDR3 loop spans 14 amino acids. Germline CDR1 and CDR2: SQVTM and ANQGSEA. The V end lost 5 bases, the J end lost 0 bases, and 13 bases lay between the germline ends. CDR3 sequence reads: CSVPPQPYQETQYF. The DNA of the CDR3 is TGCAGCGTTCCCCCCCAGCCCTACCAAGAGACCCAGTACTTC. Together with reference TRBV29-1 and TRBJ2-5, the CDR3 gives the full variable domain: SAVISQKPSRDICQRGTSLTIQCQVDSQVTMMFWYRQQPGQSLTLIATANQGSEATYESGFVIDKFPISRPNLTFSTLTVSNMSPEDSSIYLCSVPPQPYQETQYFGPGTRLLVL.

This clonotype was detected many times. This chain connects TRBV5-1 to TRBJ2-1; 10 bases match TRBD2. Looked up from germline, CDR1 is SGHRS and CDR2 is YFSETQ. The V gene end was trimmed by 4 bases and the J gene end by 7 bases; junction bases not matched to a gene: 11. This CDR3 has 16 amino acids. In DNA form, the CDR3 reads TGCGCCAGCAGCCGTATTCTAGCGGGAGAAAGAAATGAGCAGTTCTTC. Its translation is CASSRILAGERNEQFF. Combining the CDR3 with reference TRBV5-1 and TRBJ2-1 gives the whole variable domain KAGVTQTPRYLIKTRGQQVTLSCSPISGHRSVSWYQQTPGQGLQFLFEYFSETQRNKGNFPGRFSGRQFSNSRSEMNVSTLELGDSALYLCASSRILAGERNEQFFGPGTRLTVL.

V gene TRBV6-1 combines with J gene TRBJ1-3, with 9 bases aligning to TRBD1. Trimming cost V 6 bases and J 4 bases; bases outside gene matches: 7. The CDR3 totals 15 residues. Per germline, CDR1 MNHNS and CDR2 SASEGT. For the CDR3, the DNA is TGTGCCAGCAGCCCGGGACAGGGTGACGGAAACACCATATATTTT. This encodes CASSPGQGDGNTIYF.

V usage is TRBV28 and J usage is TRBJ2-1; TRBD2 agrees at 10 bases. Germline V gene data show CDR1 as MDHEN and CDR2 as SYDVKM. The junction had 19 bases not matched to a gene; V was cut back by 6 bases and J by 8 bases. CDR3 length equals 18 residues. CDR3 sequence: CASSFSYQASGSSDEQFF. The CDR3, as DNA: TGTGCCAGCAGCTTTTCTTATCAAGCTAGCGGGAGTTCCGATGAGCAGTTCTTC.

This clonotype has a handful of counts. V gene TRBV11-2 combines with J gene TRBJ1-6; 7 bases match TRBD1. With V trimmed by 5 bases and J by 7 bases, 8 bases remained unmatched. Germline CDR1 and CDR2: SGHAT and FQNNGV. The CDR3 is made up of 15 amino acids. DNA for the CDR3: TGTGCCAGCAGCCTCGCGACAGGGAAAAATTCACCCCTCCACTTT. Its translation: CASSLATGKNSPLHF.

This chain uses TRBV29-1 with TRBJ2-7; a weak D match, TRBD1 (5 bases). The V end was cut by 5 bases, the J end by 3 bases, with 8 bases between. Germline lookup yields CDR1 SQVTM and CDR2 ANQGSEA. This CDR3 is built from 11 residues. CDR3: CSVSDSYEQYF. The CDR3, as DNA: TGCAGCGTTTCCGACAGCTACGAGCAGTACTTC.

The chain has TRBV2 and TRBJ1-5; the D is unclear. V was trimmed by 3 bases and J by 6 bases, leaving 15 bases between them. Germline lookup yields CDR1 SNHLY and CDR2 FYNNEI. This CDR3 is built from 15 residues. The CDR3 sequence: CASSEVNLGPQPQHF. CDR3 in DNA: TGTGCCAGCAGTGAGGTGAACCTGGGTCCTCAGCCCCAGCATTTT.

There are many counts of this clonotype. The chain carries TRBV20-1 and TRBJ2-1, with 8 positions matching TRBD2. J gave up 5 bases and V 5 bases, and 8 bases lay outside the gene matches. The CDR3 is 14 amino acids. The germline gives CDR1 DFQATT, CDR2 SNEGSKA (reference sequence). The CDR3 DNA is TGCAGTGCTGGTCGGGCTAGCGGGCACAATGAGCAGTTCTTC. Translating gives CSAGRASGHNEQFF.

V gene TRBV7-8 combines with J gene TRBJ2-7; TRBD1 agrees at 7 bases. Germline CDR1 and CDR2: SGHVS and FQNEAQ. V gave up 1 base and J gave up 4 bases; unmatched junction bases: 13. The CDR3 totals 17 residues. The CDR3 DNA follows: TGTGCCAGCAGCTTAGTCAACGCAGGGGGTCACTCTTACGAGCAGTACTTC. This codes for CASSLVNAGGHSYEQYF.

The rearrangement joins TRBV28 to TRBJ2-1; 8 bases align to TRBD2. This CDR3 region has 18 residues. CDR1 is MDHEN, CDR2 SYDVKM, per germline. V was clipped by 3 bases and J by 8 bases; unmatched bases: 18. The CDR3 nucleotides read TGTGCCAGCAGTTTCCTCTCATTACCGGGACTAGGGGCGGATGAGCAGTTCTTC. Translated: CASSFLSLPGLGADEQFF. Using reference TRBV28 and TRBJ2-1 for the parts outside the CDR3, the full variable domain is DVKVTQSSRYLVKRTGEKVFLECVQDMDHENMFWYRQDPGLGLRLIYFSYDVKMKEKGDIPEGYSVSREKKERFSLILESASTNQTSMYLCASSFLSLPGLGADEQFFGPGTRLTVL.

The genes are TRBV6-1 and TRBJ2-7, with 8 nucleotides matching TRBD1. After removal of 10 bases from V and 7 bases from J, the junction contained 12 bases not matched to a gene. Germline lookup yields CDR1 MNHNS and CDR2 SASEGT. This CDR3 comprises 13 residues. The CDR3 loop reads CATTTGVAREQYF. The DNA for the CDR3 is TGTGCCACCACGACAGGGGTGGCTCGAGAGCAGTACTTC.

This clonotype was picked up many times. This rearrangement joins TRBV29-1 to TRBJ2-7, with 7 bases that match TRBD1. Trimming removed 3 bases from V and 2 bases from J; junction bases left unmatched: 4. Per germline, CDR1 SQVTM and CDR2 ANQGSEA. This CDR3 is 13 amino acids long. Here the CDR3 reads CSVEGTAAYEQYF. Here the CDR3 DNA reads TGCAGCGTTGAGGGGACAGCAGCCTACGAGCAGTACTTC.

This clonotype was found a few times. The chain carries TRBV4-3 and TRBJ2-5; D not resolved. Trimming removed 0 bases at V and 7 bases at J, with 12 bases between. Germline CDR1 and CDR2: LGHNA and YSLEER. The CDR3 has 14 residues. In DNA form, the CDR3 reads TGCGCCAGCAGCCAAGAAGCCGGCTTGGGGACCCAGTACTTC. Translated, it gives CASSQEAGLGTQYF.

On this clonotype: A junction end diverges from the germline sequence, so it may reflect a read error. CDR3 nucleotides: TGTGCTAGCAGCTCAGAAGGGACTAGTCTAAACTCCTACAATGAGCAGTTCTTC. Amino acid sequence: CASSSEGTSLNSYNEQFF. The V gene is TRBV7-7, the J gene TRBJ2-1; 8 bases map to TRBD2. CDR1 SSHAT and CDR2 FNYEAQ come from the germline V gene (reference sequence). The CDR3 is 18 residues long.

V usage is TRBV7-3 and J usage is TRBJ2-1; 12 bases are shared with TRBD1. The germline gives CDR1 SGHTA, CDR2 FQGTGA. V lost 7 bases and J lost 8; bases outside the gene matches: 15. The CDR3 contains 17 residues. The CDR3 loop reads CASTPSDRDRGPHEQFF. In DNA form, the CDR3 reads TGTGCCAGCACCCCCTCAGACCGGGACAGGGGGCCGCATGAGCAGTTCTTC.

This clonotype was observed a few times. The CDR3 nucleotides are TGCAGCGCCGAAGGGACAGGGGCTGCCGAGCAGTACTTC. Its translation is CSAEGTGAAEQYF. The rearrangement uses TRBV29-1 and TRBJ2-7; 10 nucleotides align to TRBD1. Trimming removed 7 bases from V and 6 bases from J; junction bases left unmatched: 9. The germline V gene encodes CDR1 SQVTM and CDR2 ANQGSEA. The CDR3 is 13 amino acids.

The rearrangement links TRBV20-1 to TRBJ2-2; 14 nucleotides agree with TRBD2. V trimming: 2 bases; J trimming: 3 bases; junction bases outside the gene matches: 11. From germline, CDR1 is DFQATT and CDR2 SNEGSKA (reference sequence). The CDR3 extends over 19 amino acids. Here the CDR3 DNA reads TGCAGTGCTAGATCGGAGCCGGGACTAGCGGGAGAATACACCGGGGAGCTGTTTTTT. This codes for CSARSEPGLAGEYTGELFF.